These T cell receptor beta chains were read from a single sample in a study of T cell responses to AZD1222 COVID-19 vaccine. The repertoire was sequenced with immunoSEQ multiplex PCR; TCRdb's copy has only in-frame clones and lacks some. This table has more than 150,000 clones, about 86% appearing once. Source: peripheral blood, taken on day 0 of AZD1222 vaccination. Every receptor here comes from an adult in good health. CDR3s include the opening cysteine and the closing phenylalanine or tryptophan. The D gene is left open where the match is weak. Some rows have no size entry. The others give once, few or many, or a class for an expanded clone.

TRBD2	TRBV9	once	TRBJ2-1	TGTGCCAGCAGCGCCCCGGGACTAACCTCCTACAATGAGCAGTTCTTC	CASSAPGLTSYNEQFF
-	TRBV19	-	TRBJ1-1	TGTGCCAGTATCGATAGACCGAGTTCGGTTGAAGCTTTCTTT	CASIDRPSSVEAFF
-	TRBV25-1	-	TRBJ1-1	TGTGCCAGCAGTACTCAGCTCCCTCATGGAAACACTGAAGCTTTCTTT	CASSTQLPHGNTEAFF
-	TRBV5-8	-	TRBJ1-5	TGTGCCAGCAGCTTGGAGGCGGCTATGGGCAATCAGCCCCAGCATTTT	CASSLEAAMGNQPQHF
TRBD2	TRBV7-9	-	TRBJ2-2	TGTGCCAGCAGCTGGGGGGGACCCCACACCGGGGAGCTGTTTTTT	CASSWGGPHTGELFF
-	TRBV30	-	TRBJ2-5	TGTGCCTGGAGTGTTCAGGGGCCAGAGACCCAGTACTTC	CAWSVQGPETQYF
-	TRBV7-9	-	TRBJ2-7	TGTGCCAGCAGCTTCCCCGGGAGCTCCTACGAGCAGTACTTC	CASSFPGSSYEQYF
-	TRBV28	-	TRBJ1-5	TGTGCCAGCAGTTGGTCCTCAGGGTTTGGGACTTTCGATCAGCCCCAGCATTTT	CASSWSSGFGTFDQPQHF
-	TRBV21-1	-	TRBJ2-1	TGTGCCAGCAGCAAAGCGCCTTGGGAGGGATACTACAATGAGCAGTTCTTC	CASSKAPWEGYYNEQFF
TRBD1	TRBV28	-	TRBJ1-1	TGTGCCAGCAGCCGGGACAGGGTGACTGAAGCTTTCTTT	CASSRDRVTEAFF
TRBD1	TRBV5-1	-	TRBJ1-6	TGCGCCAGCAGCTTGGGACCTCGCGGACAGGAGGGCAATTCACCCCTCCACTTT	CASSLGPRGQEGNSPLHF